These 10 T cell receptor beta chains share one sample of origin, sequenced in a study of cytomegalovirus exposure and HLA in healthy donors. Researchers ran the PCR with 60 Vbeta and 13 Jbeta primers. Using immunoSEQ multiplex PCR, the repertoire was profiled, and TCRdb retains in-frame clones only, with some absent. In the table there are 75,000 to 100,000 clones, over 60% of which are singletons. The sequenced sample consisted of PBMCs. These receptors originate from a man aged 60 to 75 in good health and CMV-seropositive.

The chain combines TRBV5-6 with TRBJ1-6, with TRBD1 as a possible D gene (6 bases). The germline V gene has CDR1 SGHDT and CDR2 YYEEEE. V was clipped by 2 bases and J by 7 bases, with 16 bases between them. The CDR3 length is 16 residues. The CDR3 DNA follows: TGTGCCAGCAGCTTCGAAGGCCAGGGGCGGAATTCACCCCTCCACTTT. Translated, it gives CASSFEGQGRNSPLHF.

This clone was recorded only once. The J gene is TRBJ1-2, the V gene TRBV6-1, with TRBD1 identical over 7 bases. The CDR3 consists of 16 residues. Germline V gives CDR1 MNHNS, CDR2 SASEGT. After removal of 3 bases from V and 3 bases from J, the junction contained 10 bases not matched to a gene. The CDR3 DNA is TGTGCCAGCAGTGAGCTTCTGACAGGGATGGACTATGGCTACACCTTC. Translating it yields CASSELLTGMDYGYTF.

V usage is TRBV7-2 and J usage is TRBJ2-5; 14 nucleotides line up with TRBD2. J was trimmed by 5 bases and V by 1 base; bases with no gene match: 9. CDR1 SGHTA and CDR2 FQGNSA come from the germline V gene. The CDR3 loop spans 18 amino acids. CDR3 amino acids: CASSLGLAGGTRGETQYF. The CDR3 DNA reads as TGTGCCAGCAGCTTAGGACTAGCGGGGGGGACTCGGGGTGAGACCCAGTACTTC.

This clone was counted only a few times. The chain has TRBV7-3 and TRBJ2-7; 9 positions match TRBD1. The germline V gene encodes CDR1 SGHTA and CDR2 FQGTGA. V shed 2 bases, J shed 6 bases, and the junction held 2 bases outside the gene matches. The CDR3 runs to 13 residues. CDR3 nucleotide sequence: TGTGCCAGCAGCTTACTGACAGGGGGCGAGCAGTACTTC. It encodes CASSLLTGGEQYF. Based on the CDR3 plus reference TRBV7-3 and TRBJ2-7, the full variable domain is GAGVSQTPSNKVTEKGKYVELRCDPISGHTALYWYRQSLGQGPEFLIYFQGTGAADDSGLPNDRFFAVRPEGSVSTLKIQRTERGDSAVYLCASSLLTGGEQYFGPGTRLTVT.

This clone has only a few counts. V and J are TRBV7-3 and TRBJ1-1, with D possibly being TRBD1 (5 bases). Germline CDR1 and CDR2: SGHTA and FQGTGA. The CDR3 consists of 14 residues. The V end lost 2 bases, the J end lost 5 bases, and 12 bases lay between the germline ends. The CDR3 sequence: CASSLQGGGTEAFF. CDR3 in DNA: TGTGCCAGCAGCTTACAGGGAGGTGGGACTGAAGCTTTCTTT.

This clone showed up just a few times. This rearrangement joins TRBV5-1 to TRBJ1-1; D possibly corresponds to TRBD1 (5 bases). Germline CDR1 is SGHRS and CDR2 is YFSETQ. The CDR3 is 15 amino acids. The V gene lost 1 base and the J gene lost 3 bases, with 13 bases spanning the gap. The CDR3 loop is CASSLWGLSHTEAFF. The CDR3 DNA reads TGCGCCAGCAGCTTGTGGGGACTATCTCACACTGAAGCTTTCTTT. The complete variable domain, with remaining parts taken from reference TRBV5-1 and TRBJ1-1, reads KAGVTQTPRYLIKTRGQQVTLSCSPISGHRSVSWYQQTPGQGLQFLFEYFSETQRNKGNFPGRFSGRQFSNSRSEMNVSTLELGDSALYLCASSLWGLSHTEAFFGQGTRLTVV.

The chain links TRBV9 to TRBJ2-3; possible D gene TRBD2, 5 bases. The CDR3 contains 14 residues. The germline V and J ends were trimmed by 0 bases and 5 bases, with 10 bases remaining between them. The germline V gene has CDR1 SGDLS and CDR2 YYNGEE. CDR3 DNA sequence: TGTGCCAGCAGCGTAGCTTCCCGGGGAGATACGCAGTATTTT. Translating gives CASSVASRGDTQYF.

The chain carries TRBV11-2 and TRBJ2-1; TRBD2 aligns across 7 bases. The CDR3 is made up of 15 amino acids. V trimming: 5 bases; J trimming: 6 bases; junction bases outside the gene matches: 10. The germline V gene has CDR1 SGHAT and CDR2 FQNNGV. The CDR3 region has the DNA TGTGCCAGCAGCGCCTTATGGGGGGGGTTCAATGAGCAGTTCTTC. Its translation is CASSALWGGFNEQFF.

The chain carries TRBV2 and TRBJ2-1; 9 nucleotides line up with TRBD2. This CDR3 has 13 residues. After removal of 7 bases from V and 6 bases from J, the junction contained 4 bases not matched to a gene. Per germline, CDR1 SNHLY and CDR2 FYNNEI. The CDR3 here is CASKAGGRNEQFF. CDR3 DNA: TGTGCCAGCAAAGCGGGGGGTCGCAATGAGCAGTTCTTC.

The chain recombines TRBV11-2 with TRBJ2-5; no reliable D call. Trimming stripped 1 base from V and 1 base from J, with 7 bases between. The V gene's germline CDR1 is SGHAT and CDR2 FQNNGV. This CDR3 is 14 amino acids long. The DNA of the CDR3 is TGTGCCAGCAGCTTAGGTTACAGCCAAGAGACCCAGTACTTC. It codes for CASSLGYSQETQYF.